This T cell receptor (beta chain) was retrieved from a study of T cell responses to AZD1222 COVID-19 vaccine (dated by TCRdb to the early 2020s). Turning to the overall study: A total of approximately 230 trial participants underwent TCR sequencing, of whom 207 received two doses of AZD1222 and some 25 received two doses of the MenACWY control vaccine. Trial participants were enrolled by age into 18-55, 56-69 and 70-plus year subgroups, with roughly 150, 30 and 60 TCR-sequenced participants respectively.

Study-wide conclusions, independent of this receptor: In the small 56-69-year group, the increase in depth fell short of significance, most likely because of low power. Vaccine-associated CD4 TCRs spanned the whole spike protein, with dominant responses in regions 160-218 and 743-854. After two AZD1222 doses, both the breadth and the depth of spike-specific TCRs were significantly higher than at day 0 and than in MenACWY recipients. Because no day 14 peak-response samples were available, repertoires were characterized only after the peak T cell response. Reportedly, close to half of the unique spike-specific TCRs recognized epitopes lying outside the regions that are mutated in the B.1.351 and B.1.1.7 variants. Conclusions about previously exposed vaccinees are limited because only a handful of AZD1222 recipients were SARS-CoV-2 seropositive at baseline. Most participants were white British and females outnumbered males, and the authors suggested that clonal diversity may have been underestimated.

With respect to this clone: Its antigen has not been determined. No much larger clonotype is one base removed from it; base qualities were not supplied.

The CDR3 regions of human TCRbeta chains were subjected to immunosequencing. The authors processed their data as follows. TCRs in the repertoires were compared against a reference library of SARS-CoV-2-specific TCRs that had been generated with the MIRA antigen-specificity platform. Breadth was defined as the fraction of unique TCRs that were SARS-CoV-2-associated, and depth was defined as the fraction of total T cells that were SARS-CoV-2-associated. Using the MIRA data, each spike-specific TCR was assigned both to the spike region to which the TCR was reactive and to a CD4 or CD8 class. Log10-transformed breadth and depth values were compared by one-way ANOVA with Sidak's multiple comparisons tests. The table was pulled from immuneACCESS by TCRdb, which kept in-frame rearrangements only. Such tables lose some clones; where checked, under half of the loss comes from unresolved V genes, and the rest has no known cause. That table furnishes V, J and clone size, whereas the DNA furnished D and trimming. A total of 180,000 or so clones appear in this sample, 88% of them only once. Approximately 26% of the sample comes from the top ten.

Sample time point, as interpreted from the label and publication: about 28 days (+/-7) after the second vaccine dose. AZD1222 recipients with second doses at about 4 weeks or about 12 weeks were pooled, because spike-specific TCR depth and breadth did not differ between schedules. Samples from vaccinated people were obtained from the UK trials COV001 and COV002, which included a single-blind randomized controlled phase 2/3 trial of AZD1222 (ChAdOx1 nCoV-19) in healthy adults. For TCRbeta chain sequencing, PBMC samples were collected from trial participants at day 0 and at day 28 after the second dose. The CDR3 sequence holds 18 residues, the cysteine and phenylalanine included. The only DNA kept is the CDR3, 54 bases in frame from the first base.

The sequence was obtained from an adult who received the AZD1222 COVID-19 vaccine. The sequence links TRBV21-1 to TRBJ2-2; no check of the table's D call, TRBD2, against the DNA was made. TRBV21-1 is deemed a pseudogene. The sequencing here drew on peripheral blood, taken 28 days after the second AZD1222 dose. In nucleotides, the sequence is TGTGCCAGCAGCACCGGGACTAGCATCACCGCGAACACCGGGGAGCTGTTTTTT. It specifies CASSTGTSITANTGELFF.